Listed below are T cell receptor beta chains from one sample, sequenced in a study of shared clonotypes between healthy human individuals. Assay used: immunoSEQ multiplex PCR; TCRdb lists only in-frame clones, some missing. The sample yields approximately 590,000 clones, about 95% seen once. Sequencing was carried out using naive CD8+ T cells sorted from blood. All receptors derive from a woman younger than 45 in good health. Each CDR3 is given with its conserved first and last residue. The D gene is left open where the match is weak. A clone size is listed for some rows: how often the clone was seen (once, few, many), or a class if it is expanded.

d_call	clone_size	j_call	v_call	cdr3_aa	cdr3_nt
.	.	TRBJ1-4	TRBV7-8	CASSPAGSPAATNEKLFF	TGTGCCAGCAGCCCAGCAGGGTCCCCTGCTGCAACTAATGAAAAACTGTTTTTT
TRBD1	once	TRBJ2-2	TRBV4-1	CASSQETDRGTGELFF	TGCGCCAGCAGCCAAGAAACGGACAGGGGTACCGGGGAGCTGTTTTTT
TRBD1	once	TRBJ2-7	TRBV5-1	CASSIATGYEQYF	TGCGCCAGCAGCATTGCGACAGGGTACGAGCAGTACTTC
TRBD1	.	TRBJ2-2	TRBV27	CASSLRDRDTGELFF	TGTGCCAGCAGTTTACGGGACAGAGACACCGGGGAGCTGTTTTTT
.	once	TRBJ2-7	TRBV28	CASEWAGAPAYEQYF	TGTGCCAGCGAGTGGGCAGGAGCCCCTGCCTACGAGCAGTACTTC
.	.	TRBJ2-1	TRBV28	CASTSHTSSYNEQFF	TGTGCCAGCACGTCCCACACGAGCTCCTACAATGAGCAGTTCTTC
.	.	TRBJ1-1	TRBV11-2	CASSPLIWQGNPEAFF	TGTGCCAGCAGCCCACTTATTTGGCAGGGGAACCCTGAAGCTTTCTTT
.	.	TRBJ2-1	TRBV20-1	CSAIWDEQFF	TGCAGTGCTATCTGGGATGAGCAGTTCTTC
TRBD1	.	TRBJ1-1	TRBV9	CASSVAGQGGPSGEAFF	TGTGCCAGCAGCGTAGCTGGGCAGGGGGGACCGAGTGGTGAAGCTTTCTTT
.	.	TRBJ2-3	TRBV11-3	CASSFKWTDTQYF	TGTGCCAGCAGCTTCAAGTGGACAGATACGCAGTATTTT
TRBD2	.	TRBJ2-7	TRBV6-5	CASSSGLAYYEQYF	TGTGCCAGCAGTTCGGGACTAGCATACTACGAGCAGTACTTC
.	.	TRBJ2-7	TRBV6-1	CASSEFGWMTYEQYF	TGTGCCAGCAGTGAATTTGGGTGGATGACCTACGAGCAGTACTTC
TRBD2	.	TRBJ2-3	TRBV10-1	CASSAERESDTQYF	TGCGCCAGCAGTGCCGAGCGGGAGTCAGATACGCAGTATTTT
TRBD1	.	TRBJ1-1	TRBV10-1	CASSESIDRERPWRAFF	TGCGCCAGCAGTGAGTCCATAGACAGGGAAAGGCCTTGGAGGGCTTTCTTT
TRBD1	.	TRBJ2-7	TRBV11-2	CASSLRILTGTGLYEQYF	TGTGCCAGCAGCTTGAGAATCTTAACCGGGACAGGGCTCTACGAGCAGTACTTC
.	.	TRBJ2-5	TRBV7-9	CASSLGRATQETQYF	TGTGCCAGCAGCTTAGGTAGGGCAACCCAAGAGACCCAGTACTTC
TRBD2	.	TRBJ2-7	TRBV15	CATSTGTSVSYEQYF	TGTGCCACCAGCACCGGGACTAGCGTTTCCTACGAGCAGTACTTC
TRBD1	.	TRBJ1-5	TRBV13	CASSEQGNNQPQHF	TGTGCCAGCAGCGAACAGGGGAACAATCAGCCCCAGCATTTT